The entry below describes one TCR beta chain. Its antigen is undetermined. Gene and germline names: mouse. The read ends 1 residue before the CDR3 terminus; that terminus is restored from the germline J gene. Using immunoSEQ multiplex PCR, the repertoire was profiled, and TCRdb retains in-frame clones only, with some absent. Of about 22,000 clones listed, over 60% are singletons. V lost 2 bases and J 2 bases, leaving 1 base between the germline ends. Germline V gene data show CDR1 as NNHDY and CDR2 as SYVADS. The CDR3 totals 11 residues. This entry comes from a study of tissue T cells after allogeneic stem cell transplantation. The study, taken as a whole, reports: Shared clones across patients were few; motif clustering revealed tissue-specific shared signatures.

What was sequenced was spleen. This chain links TRBV13-3 with TRBJ1-1, with D unresolved. This clonotype originated in a female BALB/c mouse in good health. These mice share the MHC haplotype H2-d. CDR3 residues: CASSDNTEVFF. Incomplete CDR3 DNA: TGTGCCAGCAGTGACAACACAGAAGTCTTC.